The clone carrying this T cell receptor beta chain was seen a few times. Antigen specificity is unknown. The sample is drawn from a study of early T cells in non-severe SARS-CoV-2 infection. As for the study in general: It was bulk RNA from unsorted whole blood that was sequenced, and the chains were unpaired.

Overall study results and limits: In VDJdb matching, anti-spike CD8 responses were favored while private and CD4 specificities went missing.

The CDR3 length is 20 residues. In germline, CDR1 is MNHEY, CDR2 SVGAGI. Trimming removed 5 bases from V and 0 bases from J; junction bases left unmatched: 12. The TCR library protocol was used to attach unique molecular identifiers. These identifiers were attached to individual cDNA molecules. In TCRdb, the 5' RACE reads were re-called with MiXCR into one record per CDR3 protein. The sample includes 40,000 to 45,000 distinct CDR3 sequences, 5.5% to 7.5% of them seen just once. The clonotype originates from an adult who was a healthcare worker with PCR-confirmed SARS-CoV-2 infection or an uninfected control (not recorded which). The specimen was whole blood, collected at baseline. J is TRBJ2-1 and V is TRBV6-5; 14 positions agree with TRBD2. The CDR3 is CASSQIRLAGGPRSYNEQFF. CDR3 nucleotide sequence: TGTGCCAGCAGTCAAATTAGACTAGCGGGGGGGCCCCGCTCCTACAATGAGCAGTTCTTC.